This T cell receptor beta chain was recorded in a study of regulatory T cells in long-lasting Graves disease. The time point was: persistent/refractory GD, antithyroid drugs over 5 years with positive TRAb. With RNA extracted from PBMCs as input, the TCR library was made. CDR1 is SNHLY and CDR2 is FYNNEI in the germline V gene. This CDR3 is 14 amino acids long. Trimming removed 5 bases at V and 1 base at J, with 11 bases between. Relying on iRepertoire HTBI primers and Arm-PCR of CDR3 regions, the team built TCR beta libraries. From the multiplex PCR reads, TCRdb called clonotypes with MiXCR, one entry per CDR3 protein. The repertoire holds around 460,000 distinct CDR3 sequences, with about 20% as singletons. Study results and caveats: More public clonotypes were shared by persistent patients (around 2,800) than by new patients (more than 950).

This clonotype appeared many times. Its antigen is undetermined. This TCR was recovered from a female donor with Graves disease. This material consisted of peripheral blood mononuclear cells (PBMCs), taken when the disease was refractory, from a patient treated with antithyroid drugs. V usage is TRBV2 and J usage is TRBJ1-1; no clear D. Written as DNA, the CDR3 is TGTGCCAGCAGTTTAACTCCAGGGAACACTGAAGCTTTCTTT. Encoded protein: CASSLTPGNTEAFF.